This paragraph reports one TCR beta chain. Its target is unknown. Using immunoSEQ multiplex PCR, the repertoire was profiled, and TCRdb retains in-frame clones only, with some absent. The data show 80,000 to 95,000 clones, almost 75% seen once. The ends were cut back, 5 bases at V and 8 bases at J, with 13 bases in the middle. Germline CDR1 reads SQVTM; CDR2 reads ANQGSEA. The CDR3 sequence is 12 residues long. The data stem from a study of CD8 T cell repertoires and HIV-1 epitope variants. Study background: The baseline condition was 1M T cells left uncultured.

Study observations and caveats: Roughly ten TCR beta clonotypes were antigen-specific, six apparently recognizing autologous or escape variants.

This receptor was obtained from a male donor with HIV. The V call is TRBV29-1, the J call TRBJ2-1; the D gene is possibly TRBD2 (6 bases). Specimen: uncultured baseline CD8+ T cells from peripheral blood mononuclear cells (PBMCs). The CDR3 spells CSVLYWGDEQFF. In DNA form, the CDR3 reads TGCAGCGTTTTATACTGGGGGGATGAGCAGTTCTTC.